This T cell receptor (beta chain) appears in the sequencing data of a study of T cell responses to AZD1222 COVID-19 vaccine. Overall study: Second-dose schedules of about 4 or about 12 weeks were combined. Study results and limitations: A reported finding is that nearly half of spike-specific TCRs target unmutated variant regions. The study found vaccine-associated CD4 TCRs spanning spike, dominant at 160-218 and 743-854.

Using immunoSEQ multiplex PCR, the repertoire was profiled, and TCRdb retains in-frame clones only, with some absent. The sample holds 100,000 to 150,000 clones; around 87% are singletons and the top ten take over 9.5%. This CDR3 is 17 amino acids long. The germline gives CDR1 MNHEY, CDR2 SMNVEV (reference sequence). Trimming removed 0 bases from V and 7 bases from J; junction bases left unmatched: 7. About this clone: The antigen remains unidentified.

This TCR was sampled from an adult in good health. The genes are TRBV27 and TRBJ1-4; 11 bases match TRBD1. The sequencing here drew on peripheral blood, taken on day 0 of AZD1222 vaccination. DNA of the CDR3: TGTGCCAGCAGTTTATCGTATGCTGGGACAGGGGGTGAAAAACTGTTTTTT. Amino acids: CASSLSYAGTGGEKLFF.